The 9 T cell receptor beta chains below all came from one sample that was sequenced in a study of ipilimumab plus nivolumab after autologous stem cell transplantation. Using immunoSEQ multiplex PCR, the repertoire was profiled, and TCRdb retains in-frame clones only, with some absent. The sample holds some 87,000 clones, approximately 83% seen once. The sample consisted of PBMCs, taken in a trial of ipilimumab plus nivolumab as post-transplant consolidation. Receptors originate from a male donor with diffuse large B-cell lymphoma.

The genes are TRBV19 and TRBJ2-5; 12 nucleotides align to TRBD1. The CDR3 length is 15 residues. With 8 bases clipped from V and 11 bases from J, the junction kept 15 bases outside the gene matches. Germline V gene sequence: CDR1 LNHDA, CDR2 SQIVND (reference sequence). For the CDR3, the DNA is TGTGCCAGTCGAGGCCCGGGACAGGGGGCCAGGGAGCAGTACTTC. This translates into CASRGPGQGAREQYF. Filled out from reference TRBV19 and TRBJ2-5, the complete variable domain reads DGGITQSPKYLFRKEGQNVTLSCEQNLNHDAMYWYRQDPGQGLRLIYYSQIVNDFQKGDIAEGYSVSREKKESFPLTVTSAQKNPTAFYLCASRGPGQGAREQYFGPGTRLLVL.

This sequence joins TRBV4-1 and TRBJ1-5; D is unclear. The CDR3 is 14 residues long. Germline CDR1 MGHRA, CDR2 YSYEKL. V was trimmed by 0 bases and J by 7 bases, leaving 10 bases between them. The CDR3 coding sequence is TGCGCCAGCAGCCAAGAGAGGGCCGGCCAGCCCCAGCATTTT. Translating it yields CASSQERAGQPQHF.

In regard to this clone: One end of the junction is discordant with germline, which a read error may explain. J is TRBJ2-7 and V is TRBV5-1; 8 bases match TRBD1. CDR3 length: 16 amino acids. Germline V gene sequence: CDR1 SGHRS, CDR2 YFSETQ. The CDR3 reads CASSLEGTGNIYAQYF. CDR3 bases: TGCGCCAGCAGCTTGGAAGGGACAGGAAACATCTACGCGCAGTACTTC.

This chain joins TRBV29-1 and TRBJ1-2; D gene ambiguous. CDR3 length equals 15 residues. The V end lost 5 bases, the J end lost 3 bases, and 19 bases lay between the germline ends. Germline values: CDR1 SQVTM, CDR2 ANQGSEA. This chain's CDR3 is CSVHRPPSDYYGYTF. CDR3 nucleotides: TGCAGCGTTCATCGCCCACCGAGTGATTACTATGGCTACACCTTC.

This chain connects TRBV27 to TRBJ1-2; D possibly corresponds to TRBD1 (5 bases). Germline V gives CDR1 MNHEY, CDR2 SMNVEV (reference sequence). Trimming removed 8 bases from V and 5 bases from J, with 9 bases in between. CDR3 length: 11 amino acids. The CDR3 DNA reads TGTGCCAGCGGGGCTGGATATGGCTACACCTTC. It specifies CASGAGYGYTF.

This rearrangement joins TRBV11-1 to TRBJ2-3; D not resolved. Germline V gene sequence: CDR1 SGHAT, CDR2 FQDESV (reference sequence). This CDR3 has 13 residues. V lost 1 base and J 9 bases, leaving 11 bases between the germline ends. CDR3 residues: CASSLDPRITQYF. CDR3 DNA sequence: TGTGCCAGCAGCTTAGATCCTAGAATCACGCAGTATTTT. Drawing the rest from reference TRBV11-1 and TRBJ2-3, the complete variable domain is EAEVAQSPRYKITEKSQAVAFWCDPISGHATLYWYRQILGQGPELLVQFQDESVVDDSQLPKDRFSAERLKGVDSTLKIQPAELGDSAMYLCASSLDPRITQYFGPGTRLTVL.

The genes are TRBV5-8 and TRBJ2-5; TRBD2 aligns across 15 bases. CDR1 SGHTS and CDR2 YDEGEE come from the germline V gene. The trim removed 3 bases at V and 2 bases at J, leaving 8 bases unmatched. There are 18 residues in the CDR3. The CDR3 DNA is TGTGCCAGCAGCTCACGATATGGACTAGCGGGGGGGCAAGAGACCCAGTACTTC. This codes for CASSSRYGLAGGQETQYF.

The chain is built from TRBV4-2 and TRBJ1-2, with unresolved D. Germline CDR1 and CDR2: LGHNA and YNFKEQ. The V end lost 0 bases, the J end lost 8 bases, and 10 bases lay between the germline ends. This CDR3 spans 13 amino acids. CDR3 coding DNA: TGTGCCAGCAGCCAAGATTGGGAGAGGGGCTACACCTTC. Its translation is CASSQDWERGYTF.

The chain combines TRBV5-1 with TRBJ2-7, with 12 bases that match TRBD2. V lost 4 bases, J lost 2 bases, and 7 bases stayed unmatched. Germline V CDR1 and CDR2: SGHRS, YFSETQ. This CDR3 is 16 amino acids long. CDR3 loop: CASSLILAGGAYEQYF. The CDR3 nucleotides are TGCGCCAGCAGCCTCATACTAGCGGGGGGCGCCTACGAGCAGTACTTC.